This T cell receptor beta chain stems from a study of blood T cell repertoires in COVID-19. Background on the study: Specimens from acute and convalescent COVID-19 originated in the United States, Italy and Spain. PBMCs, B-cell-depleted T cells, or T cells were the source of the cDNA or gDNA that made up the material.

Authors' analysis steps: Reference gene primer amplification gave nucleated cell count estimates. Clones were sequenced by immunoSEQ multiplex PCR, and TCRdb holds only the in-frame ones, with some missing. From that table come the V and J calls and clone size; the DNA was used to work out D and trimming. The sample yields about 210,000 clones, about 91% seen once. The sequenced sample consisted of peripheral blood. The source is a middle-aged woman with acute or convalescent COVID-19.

CDR3 amino acids: CASSLASSTGGDYGYTF. The CDR3 nucleotides read TGTGCCAGCAGTCTCGCCTCATCCACAGGGGGAGACTATGGCTACACCTTC. V and J are TRBV27 and TRBJ1-2, with 8 bases fitting TRBD1. The CDR3 covers 17 residues. CDR1 and CDR2 from the germline V gene are MNHEY and SMNVEV (reference sequence). Trimming removed 5 bases from V and 3 bases from J; junction bases left unmatched: 14.